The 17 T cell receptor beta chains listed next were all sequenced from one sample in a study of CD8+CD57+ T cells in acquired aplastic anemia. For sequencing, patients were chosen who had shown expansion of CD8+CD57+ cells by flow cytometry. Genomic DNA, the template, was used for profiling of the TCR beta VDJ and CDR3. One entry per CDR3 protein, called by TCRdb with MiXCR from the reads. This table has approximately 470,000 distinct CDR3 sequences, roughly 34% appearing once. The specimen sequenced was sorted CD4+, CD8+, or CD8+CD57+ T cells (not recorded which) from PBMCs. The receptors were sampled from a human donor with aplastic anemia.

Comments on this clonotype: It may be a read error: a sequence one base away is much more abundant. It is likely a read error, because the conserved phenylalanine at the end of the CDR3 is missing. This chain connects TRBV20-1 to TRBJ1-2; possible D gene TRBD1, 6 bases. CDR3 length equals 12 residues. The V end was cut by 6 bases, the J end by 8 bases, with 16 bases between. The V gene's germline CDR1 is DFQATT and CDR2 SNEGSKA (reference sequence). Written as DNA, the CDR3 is TGCAGTGCCAAGGGGGGGAAGAAGGGCTACACCCTC. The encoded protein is CSAKGGKKGYTL.

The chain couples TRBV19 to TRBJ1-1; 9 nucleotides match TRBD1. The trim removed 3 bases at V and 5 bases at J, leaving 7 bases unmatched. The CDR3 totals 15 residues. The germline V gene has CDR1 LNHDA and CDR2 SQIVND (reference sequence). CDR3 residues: CASSITGQGWTEAFF. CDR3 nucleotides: TGTGCCAGTAGTATTACGGGACAGGGTTGGACTGAAGCTTTCTTT.

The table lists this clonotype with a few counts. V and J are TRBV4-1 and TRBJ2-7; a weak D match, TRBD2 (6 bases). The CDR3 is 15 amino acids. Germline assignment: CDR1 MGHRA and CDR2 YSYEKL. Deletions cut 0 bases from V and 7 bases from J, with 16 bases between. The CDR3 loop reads CASSQDSRGSREQYF. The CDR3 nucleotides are TGCGCCAGCAGCCAAGATAGTCGGGGGTCACGGGAGCAGTACTTC.

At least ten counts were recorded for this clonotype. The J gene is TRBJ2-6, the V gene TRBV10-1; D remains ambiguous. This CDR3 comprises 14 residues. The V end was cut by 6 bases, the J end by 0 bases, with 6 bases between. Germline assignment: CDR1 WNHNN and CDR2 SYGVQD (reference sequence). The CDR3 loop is CASSYNSGANVLTF. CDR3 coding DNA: TGCGCCAGCAGCTACAACTCTGGGGCCAACGTCCTGACTTTC.

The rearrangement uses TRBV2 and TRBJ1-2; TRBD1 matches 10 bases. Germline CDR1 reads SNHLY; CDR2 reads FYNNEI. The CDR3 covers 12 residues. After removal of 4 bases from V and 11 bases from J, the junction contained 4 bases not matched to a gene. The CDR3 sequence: CASSGQGAWYTF. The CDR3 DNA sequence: TGTGCCAGCAGTGGACAGGGGGCATGGTACACCTTC. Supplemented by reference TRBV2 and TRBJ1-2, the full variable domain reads EPEVTQTPSHQVTQMGQEVILRCVPISNHLYFYWYRQILGQKVEFLVSFYNNEISEKSEIFDDQFSVERPDGSNFTLKIRSTKLEDSAMYFCASSGQGAWYTFGSGTRLTVV.

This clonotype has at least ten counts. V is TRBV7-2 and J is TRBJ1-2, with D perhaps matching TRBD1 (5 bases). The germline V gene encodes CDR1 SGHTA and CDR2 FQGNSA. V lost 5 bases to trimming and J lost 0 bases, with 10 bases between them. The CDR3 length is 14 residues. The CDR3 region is CASSPRAANYGYTF. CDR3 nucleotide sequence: TGTGCCAGCAGCCCCAGGGCAGCTAACTATGGCTACACCTTC.

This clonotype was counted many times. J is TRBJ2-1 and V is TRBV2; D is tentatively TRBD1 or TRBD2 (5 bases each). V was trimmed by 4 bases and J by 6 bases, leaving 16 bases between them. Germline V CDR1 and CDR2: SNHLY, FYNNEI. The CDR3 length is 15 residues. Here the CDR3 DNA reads TGTGCCAGCAGTGGGACTGGGCGACAGAGCAATGAGCAGTTCTTC. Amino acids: CASSGTGRQSNEQFF.

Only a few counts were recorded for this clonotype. CDR3 nucleotide sequence: TGTGCCAGCAGACCCCTGGGGAATTCACCCCTCCACTTT. This encodes CASRPLGNSPLHF. The V call is TRBV7-2, the J call TRBJ1-6; D is ambiguous. V gave up 6 bases and J gave up 7 bases, with 10 bases separating them. CDR1 is SGHTA and CDR2 is FQGNSA in the germline V gene. CDR3 length: 13 amino acids.

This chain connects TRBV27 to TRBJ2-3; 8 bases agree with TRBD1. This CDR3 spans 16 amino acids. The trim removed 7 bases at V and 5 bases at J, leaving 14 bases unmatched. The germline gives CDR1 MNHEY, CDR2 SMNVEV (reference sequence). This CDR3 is CASTSRGRVEGDTQYF. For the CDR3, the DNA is TGTGCCAGCACCTCCAGGGGGCGGGTAGAAGGAGATACGCAGTATTTT.

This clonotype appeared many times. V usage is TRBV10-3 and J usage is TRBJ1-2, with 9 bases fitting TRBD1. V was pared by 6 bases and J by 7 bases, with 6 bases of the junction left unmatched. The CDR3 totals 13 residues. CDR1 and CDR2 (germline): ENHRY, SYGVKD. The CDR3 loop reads CAIRGTGKSGYTF. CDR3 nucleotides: TGTGCCATCAGAGGGACAGGGAAAAGTGGCTACACCTTC.

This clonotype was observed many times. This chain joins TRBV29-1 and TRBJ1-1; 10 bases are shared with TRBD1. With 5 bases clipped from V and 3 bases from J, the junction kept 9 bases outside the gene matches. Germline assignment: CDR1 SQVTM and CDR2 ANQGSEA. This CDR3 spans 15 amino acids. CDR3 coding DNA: TGCAGCGTTCCGACAGGGGGCAGAGGGGACACTGAAGCTTTCTTT. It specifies CSVPTGGRGDTEAFF.

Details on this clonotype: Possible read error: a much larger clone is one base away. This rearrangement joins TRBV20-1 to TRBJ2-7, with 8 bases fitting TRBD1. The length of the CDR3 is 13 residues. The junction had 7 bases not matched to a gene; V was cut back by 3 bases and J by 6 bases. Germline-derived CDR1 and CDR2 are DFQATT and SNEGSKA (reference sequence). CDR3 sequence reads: CSARQGAGCEQYF. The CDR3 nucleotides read TGCAGTGCTAGGCAGGGGGCAGGGTGCGAGCAGTACTTC.

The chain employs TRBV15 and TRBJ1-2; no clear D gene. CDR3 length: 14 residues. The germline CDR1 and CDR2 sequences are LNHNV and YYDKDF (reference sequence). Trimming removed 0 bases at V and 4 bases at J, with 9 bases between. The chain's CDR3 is CATSRDRSGYGYTF. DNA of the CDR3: TGTGCCACCAGCAGAGACAGAAGTGGCTATGGCTACACCTTC.

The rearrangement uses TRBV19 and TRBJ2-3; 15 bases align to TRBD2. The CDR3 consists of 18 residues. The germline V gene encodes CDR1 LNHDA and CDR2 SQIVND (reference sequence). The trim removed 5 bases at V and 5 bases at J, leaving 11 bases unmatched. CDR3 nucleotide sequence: TGTGCCAGTAGTTCCGCCGGGACTAGCGGGGGGTGCGGAGATACGCAGTATTTT. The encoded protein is CASSSAGTSGGCGDTQYF.

The CDR3 spells CATGGLAPDTGELFF. The CDR3 DNA reads TGTGCCACCGGGGGACTAGCTCCCGACACCGGGGAGCTGTTTTTT. The chain employs TRBV10-3 and TRBJ2-2; 9 nucleotides align to TRBD2. The V gene end was trimmed by 10 bases and the J gene end by 3 bases; junction bases not matched to a gene: 9. The germline V gene has CDR1 ENHRY and CDR2 SYGVKD. The CDR3 covers 15 residues.

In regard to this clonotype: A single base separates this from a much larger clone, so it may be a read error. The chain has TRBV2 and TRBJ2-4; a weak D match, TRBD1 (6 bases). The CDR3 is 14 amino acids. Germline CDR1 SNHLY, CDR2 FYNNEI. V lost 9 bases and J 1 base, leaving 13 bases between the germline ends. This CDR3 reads CARVTQGAKNIQYF. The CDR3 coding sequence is TGTGCCAGAGTGACACAGGGTGCCAAAAACATTCAGTACTTC.

Written as DNA, the CDR3 is TGTGCCAGCAACATAGCGGGGGGGCTCAACAATGAGCAGTTCTTC. This translates into CASNIAGGLNNEQFF. V and J are TRBV2 and TRBJ2-1; 11 positions match TRBD2. The V gene end was trimmed by 7 bases and the J gene end by 5 bases; junction bases not matched to a gene: 7. Germline V lookup: CDR1 SNHLY, CDR2 FYNNEI. This CDR3 has 15 amino acids.